A selection of T cell receptor beta chains follows, all from one sample in a study of blood T cell repertoires in COVID-19. Profiled with immunoSEQ multiplex PCR; TCRdb holds only in-frame clones, not every one. Among more than 95,000 clones listed, around four fifths were seen once. Sequenced sample: peripheral blood. All receptors come from a man between 60 and 75 years old with acute or convalescent COVID-19. The CDR3 runs from the conserved cysteine through the conserved F or W. Each record gives: CDR3 protein, J gene, V gene.

CDR3 protein: CAWSVQKSYNEQFF; J gene: TRBJ2-1; V gene: TRBV30
CDR3 protein: CASGLARVSYNSPLHF; J gene: TRBJ1-6; V gene: TRBV12-5
CDR3 protein: CASSQETGPTNEKLFF; J gene: TRBJ1-4; V gene: TRBV4-2
CDR3 protein: CASSRTSGGTGELFF; J gene: TRBJ2-2; V gene: TRBV9
CDR3 protein: CATSRGRQGMNGYTF; J gene: TRBJ1-2; V gene: TRBV15
CDR3 protein: CASSRGLDSTDTQYF; J gene: TRBJ2-3; V gene: TRBV3-1/TRBV3-2
CDR3 protein: CASSYGTGNQPQHF; J gene: TRBJ1-5; V gene: TRBV19
CDR3 protein: CASSSPTANYGYTF; J gene: TRBJ1-2; V gene: TRBV7-3
CDR3 protein: CAWSGGHEQYF; J gene: TRBJ2-7; V gene: TRBV30
CDR3 protein: CASSFGGENYGYTF; J gene: TRBJ1-2; V gene: TRBV5-1
CDR3 protein: CASSGTSGEETQYF; J gene: TRBJ2-5; V gene: TRBV10-1
CDR3 protein: CASSSQGEEKLFF; J gene: TRBJ1-4; V gene: TRBV5-1
CDR3 protein: CASSPPAQGEYNEQFF; J gene: TRBJ2-1; V gene: TRBV18
CDR3 protein: CASSQYPTGGIVNEQFF; J gene: TRBJ2-1; V gene: TRBV4-3
CDR3 protein: CASILAAGDYGYTF; J gene: TRBJ1-2; V gene: TRBV7-2
CDR3 protein: CASSLEGGHSNQPQHF; J gene: TRBJ1-5; V gene: TRBV27
CDR3 protein: CASSLVASSWAVEQFF; J gene: TRBJ2-1; V gene: TRBV7-2
CDR3 protein: CASSQDSAGGYEQYF; J gene: TRBJ2-7; V gene: TRBV4-3
CDR3 protein: CASSSTGTSGYTQYF; J gene: TRBJ2-3; V gene: TRBV7-3
CDR3 protein: CASSLGREPYNEQFF; J gene: TRBJ2-1; V gene: TRBV7-3
CDR3 protein: CASSLGGGPVDEKLFF; J gene: TRBJ1-4; V gene: TRBV5-6
CDR3 protein: CATSSPGREETQYF; J gene: TRBJ2-5; V gene: TRBV15